This is a list of T cell receptor beta chains from one sample in a study of T cell responses to AZD1222 COVID-19 vaccine. Only in-frame clones appear in the TCRdb table, and some are missing; sequencing was by immunoSEQ multiplex PCR. The sample carries roughly 100,000 clones, about 92% recorded once. The material sequenced was peripheral blood, taken 28 days after the second AZD1222 dose. The receptor source for this set is an adult who received the AZD1222 COVID-19 vaccine. Each CDR3 is given with its conserved first and last residue. Clone size is shown for a subset of rows, as once, few, many or a class of expanded clone.

>.|TRBV6-1|TRBJ2-1
CASSEGRTDRSSYNEQFF
>.|TRBV7-3|TRBJ2-3
CASSRTSGGPPDTQYF
>.|TRBV5-1|TRBJ1-1
CASSLTGGNTEAFF
>.|TRBV4-2|TRBJ2-7
CASSPIAGGFHLYEQYF
>.|TRBV10-3|TRBJ1-2
CAISEEGNYGYTF
>once|TRBV18|TRBJ1-4
CASSPPGQVEKLFF
>.|TRBV18|TRBJ1-4
CASSPPAGLNEKLFF
>.|TRBV7-3|TRBJ1-3
CASSLTGRGNTIYF
>.|TRBV19|TRBJ1-6
CASSGQQGLNSPLHF
>.|TRBV18|TRBJ2-6
CASSFQDAGANVLTF
>.|TRBV6-5|TRBJ2-7
CASSQPWGAHYEQYF
>.|TRBV5-8|TRBJ2-7
CASSLSSFSEQYF
>.|TRBV5-6|TRBJ2-7
CASSSGAGGDEQYF